This entry lists 30 T cell receptor beta chains sequenced from one sample in a study of neurological immune-mediated disorders. TCRdb processed the 5' RACE reads anew with MiXCR; each CDR3 protein has one entry. The data show approximately 86,000 distinct CDR3 sequences, just over 2.5% seen once. Source material: PBMCs. The receptor set was obtained from a woman aged 25 to 39 with multiple sclerosis.

The sample holds many counts of this clonotype. V is TRBV6-5 and J is TRBJ1-5; the D is unclear. The length of the CDR3 is 13 residues. Germline-derived CDR1 and CDR2 are MNHEY and SVGAGI. Trimming left V 6 bases short and J 2 bases short, with 8 bases between. The CDR3 DNA reads TGTGCCAGCAGGGGTGGGGGCAATCAGCCCCAGCATTTT. Amino acids: CASRGGGNQPQHF.

This clonotype has at least ten counts. The chain employs TRBV6-6 and TRBJ2-7, with TRBD2 matching 12 bases. CDR3 length equals 14 residues. The germline V gene has CDR1 MNHNY and CDR2 SVGAGI (reference sequence). V trimming: 5 bases; J trimming: 5 bases; junction bases outside the gene matches: 4. The CDR3: CASSGTSGYHEQYF. DNA for the CDR3: TGTGCCAGCAGTGGGACTAGCGGGTACCACGAGCAGTACTTC.

There are many counts of this clonotype. CDR3 sequence: CSAKEGVPTEAFF. CDR3 sequence (DNA): TGCAGTGCTAAAGAGGGGGTCCCCACTGAAGCTTTCTTT. The V and J genes are TRBV20-1 and TRBJ1-1; maybe TRBD1 (6 bases). This CDR3 has 13 amino acids. Germline V gene sequence: CDR1 DFQATT, CDR2 SNEGSKA (reference sequence). V lost 4 bases, J lost 4 bases, and 13 bases lay in between.

In its sample, this clonotype was seen many times. This CDR3 is CATGGDLSNQPQHF. The CDR3, as DNA: TGTGCCACCGGAGGGGACCTTAGCAATCAGCCCCAGCATTTT. This rearrangement joins TRBV24-1 to TRBJ1-5, with a weak D call TRBD1 (5 bases). V lost 9 bases and J lost 0, with 11 bases in between. CDR1 and CDR2 from the germline V gene are KGHDR and SFDVKD. CDR3 length: 14 residues.

This clonotype was seen ten or more times. The rearrangement joins TRBV24-1 to TRBJ2-2, with unresolved D. Germline lookup yields CDR1 KGHDR and CDR2 SFDVKD. There are 12 residues in the CDR3. The ends were cut back, 3 bases at V and 5 bases at J, with 3 bases in the middle. The CDR3 loop is CATSDPTGELFF. In DNA, the CDR3 is TGTGCCACCAGTGATCCGACCGGGGAGCTGTTTTTT.

In regard to this clonotype: This may come from a read error, since a much larger clone is one base off. The chain joins TRBV6-2 or TRBV6-3 to TRBJ2-1; 15 positions agree with TRBD2. The CDR3 spans 14 residues. The germline gives CDR1 MNHEY, CDR2 SVGEGT. V dropped 2 bases and J dropped 13; count of bases not matched to a gene: 3. Here the CDR3 DNA reads TGTGCCAGCAGTTACGGGACTAGCGGGAGGCAACAGTTCTTC. Amino acids: CASSYGTSGRQQFF.

This clonotype was seen at least ten times. The gene calls are TRBV4-3 and TRBJ2-2; D possibly corresponds to TRBD1 (5 bases). CDR3 length: 17 amino acids. Germline CDR1 reads LGHNA; CDR2 reads YSLEER. Trimming cost V 0 bases and J 6 bases, with 17 bases left between them. CDR3 loop: CASSQDSWGQGPGELFF. In DNA form, the CDR3 reads TGCGCCAGCAGCCAAGATTCCTGGGGTCAGGGTCCCGGGGAGCTGTTTTTT.

This chain joins TRBV19 and TRBJ2-7, with D perhaps TRBD1 (5 bases). Looked up from germline, CDR1 is LNHDA and CDR2 is SQIVND (reference sequence). The CDR3 consists of 13 residues. The V end was cut by 7 bases, the J end by 3 bases, with 13 bases between. This chain's CDR3 is CASNYRSGYEQYF. The CDR3 DNA reads TGTGCCAGTAACTACAGGAGTGGCTACGAGCAGTACTTC.

This clonotype was counted at least ten times. V gene TRBV12-3 or TRBV12-4 combines with J gene TRBJ2-2; D is unresolved. The CDR3 has 14 residues. Deletions cut 2 bases from V and 5 bases from J, with 9 bases between. CDR3 sequence: CASSLFGVTGELFF. CDR3 in DNA: TGTGCCAGCAGTTTATTTGGGGTAACCGGGGAGCTGTTTTTT.

This clonotype was observed many times. This rearrangement joins TRBV24-1 to TRBJ2-3, with D perhaps given as TRBD1 or TRBD2 (5 bases each). Trimming stripped 4 bases from V and 4 bases from J, with 17 bases between. This CDR3 region has 16 residues. Germline V gives CDR1 KGHDR, CDR2 SFDVKD. The CDR3 nucleotides are TGTGCCACCAGTGACACCGGGACGACGCAAGCAGATACGCAGTATTTT. It translates to CATSDTGTTQADTQYF.

This clonotype was picked up many times. The chain couples TRBV27 to TRBJ2-3; D not certain. This CDR3 is 15 amino acids long. V was clipped by 2 bases and J by 2 bases, with 11 bases between them. Germline CDR1 MNHEY, CDR2 SMNVEV (reference sequence). In DNA, the CDR3 is TGTGCCAGCAGTTTACAGACGGGTTTCACAGATACGCAGTATTTT. Its translation: CASSLQTGFTDTQYF.

This clonotype was detected many times. The chain links TRBV5-5 to TRBJ1-2; TRBD1 matches at 7 bases. The junction had 7 bases not matched to a gene; V was cut back by 3 bases and J by 8 bases. The V gene's germline CDR1 is SGHKS and CDR2 YYEKEE (reference sequence). CDR3 size: 13 residues. The CDR3 nucleotides are TGTGCCAGCAGCTCGGCTACAGGGGACGGCTACACCTTC. Amino acids: CASSSATGDGYTF.

This clonotype was detected many times. V gene TRBV7-9 combines with J gene TRBJ2-7; 7 bases fit TRBD1. Per germline, CDR1 SEHNR and CDR2 FQNEAQ (reference sequence). V shed 4 bases and J 4 bases; nucleotides not matched to a gene: 4. This CDR3 region has 13 residues. In DNA, the CDR3 is TGTGCCAGCAGCTCCTCGGGACAGTACGAGCAGTACTTC. It encodes CASSSSGQYEQYF.

This clonotype was observed many times. V gene TRBV20-1 combines with J gene TRBJ1-1; tentatively, D is TRBD1 (5 bases). The CDR3 is 14 residues long. V dropped 4 bases and J dropped 0 bases, with 12 bases sitting between them. Germline CDR1 DFQATT, CDR2 SNEGSKA (reference sequence). The CDR3 sequence: CSANRRAMNTEAFF. CDR3 DNA: TGCAGTGCTAATCGCAGGGCGATGAACACTGAAGCTTTCTTT.

The sample holds many counts of this clonotype. The chain links TRBV12-3 or TRBV12-4 to TRBJ2-3; 7 nucleotides match TRBD2. Trimming cost V 3 bases and J 1 base; bases outside gene matches: 7. The CDR3 contains 16 residues. The CDR3 protein is CASSFLDAGGTDTQYF. Here the CDR3 DNA reads TGTGCCAGCAGTTTTTTGGACGCGGGAGGCACAGATACGCAGTATTTT.

This clonotype was counted many times. The V gene is TRBV29-1, the J gene TRBJ2-2; possibly TRBD1 for D (6 bases). The CDR3 runs to 12 residues. With 5 bases removed from V and 7 bases from J, the gap between germline ends came to 11 bases. Germline loops: CDR1 SQVTM, CDR2 ANQGSEA. The CDR3 reads CSVTGLGGELFF. The CDR3 bases are TGCAGCGTTACAGGGTTAGGCGGGGAGCTGTTTTTT.

The chain carries TRBV13 and TRBJ1-6, with 9 bases fitting TRBD1. The CDR3 totals 15 residues. J gave up 11 bases and V 3 bases, and 8 bases lay outside the gene matches. CDR1 and CDR2 from the germline V gene are PRHDT and FYEKMQ (reference sequence). The CDR3 loop is CASSFGDRASTPLHF. The CDR3 nucleotides read TGTGCCAGCAGCTTCGGGGACAGGGCCTCTACACCCCTCCACTTT.

This clonotype was detected ten times or more. V gene TRBV7-2 combines with J gene TRBJ1-2; TRBD1 is a possible D gene (6 bases). Trimming left V 5 bases short and J 10 bases short, with 23 bases between. The CDR3 is 15 residues long. The germline gives CDR1 SGHTA, CDR2 FQGNSA. The CDR3 sequence: CASSRTGTTIEVYTF. CDR3 nucleotide sequence: TGTGCCAGCAGCCGTACCGGGACAACCATAGAGGTCTACACCTTC.

This clonotype has a count of ten or more. The chain combines TRBV20-1 with TRBJ1-2, with TRBD1 matching over 10 bases. Trimming cost V 6 bases and J 4 bases; bases outside gene matches: 8. This CDR3 region has 14 residues. Germline values: CDR1 DFQATT, CDR2 SNEGSKA (reference sequence). The CDR3: CSARRDRGLYGYTF. DNA of the CDR3: TGCAGTGCCAGACGGGACAGGGGACTCTATGGCTACACCTTC.

Ten or more counts support this clonotype. This chain links TRBV5-1 with TRBJ1-4, with 10 nucleotides matching TRBD1. Germline lookup yields CDR1 SGHRS and CDR2 YFSETQ. V shed 7 bases and J 5 bases; nucleotides not matched to a gene: 5. The CDR3 extends over 14 amino acids. The CDR3 bases are TGCGCCAGCCAGAAGGGACAGGGGAATGAAAAACTGTTTTTT. It specifies CASQKGQGNEKLFF.

This rearrangement joins TRBV19 to TRBJ1-5, with D maybe TRBD1 (6 bases). The germline V gene encodes CDR1 LNHDA and CDR2 SQIVND (reference sequence). V lost 5 bases to trimming and J lost 5 bases, with 10 bases between them. The CDR3 contains 13 residues. The CDR3 loop is CASSGQGYQPQHF. DNA of the CDR3: TGTGCCAGTAGTGGGCAGGGGTATCAGCCCCAGCATTTT.

This clonotype was observed many times. This chain links TRBV20-1 with TRBJ2-1; D perhaps matches TRBD2 (6 bases). The CDR3 totals 14 residues. The V end was cut by 1 base, the J end by 8 bases, with 15 bases between. Germline V gene sequence: CDR1 DFQATT, CDR2 SNEGSKA (reference sequence). CDR3 coding DNA: TGCAGTGCTAGAGGAGTGAAGGAGGGCGATGAGCAGTTCTTC. Its protein is CSARGVKEGDEQFF.

This clonotype was recorded a few times. The chain employs TRBV15 and TRBJ2-1, with 11 nucleotides matching TRBD2. V lost 5 bases to trimming and J lost 5 bases; unmatched junction nucleotides: 8. Per the germline V gene, CDR1 is LNHNV and CDR2 is YYDKDF (reference sequence). The CDR3 is 16 residues long. The CDR3 reads CATSGGLAGGHNEQFF. The CDR3 nucleotides read TGTGCCACCAGCGGGGGGTTAGCGGGAGGGCACAATGAGCAGTTCTTC.

J is TRBJ2-1 and V is TRBV14; D is uncertain. The CDR3 totals 14 residues. With 0 bases removed from V and 6 bases from J, the gap between germline ends came to 9 bases. Germline V gives CDR1 SGHDN, CDR2 FVKESK. The CDR3 nucleotides read TGTGCCAGCAGCCAAGATTGGGCGACCAATGAGCAGTTCTTC. It encodes CASSQDWATNEQFF.

This clonotype was counted many times. The genes are TRBV29-1 and TRBJ2-1; 9 bases fit TRBD2. This CDR3 has 13 amino acids. J gave up 4 bases and V 4 bases, and 2 bases lay outside the gene matches. Germline CDR1 is SQVTM and CDR2 is ANQGSEA. The CDR3 DNA reads TGCAGCGTTGCGGGACTAGCTTACAATGAGCAGTTCTTC. Amino acids: CSVAGLAYNEQFF.

The table lists this clonotype with many counts. This chain uses TRBV5-1 with TRBJ2-7; no clear D. Trimming pared 3 bases from V and 3 bases from J, leaving 7 bases between. Germline values: CDR1 SGHRS, CDR2 YFSETQ. The CDR3 has 12 residues. The CDR3 DNA is TGCGCCAGCAGCTCGACACGCTACGAGCAGTACTTC. Residues: CASSSTRYEQYF.

The table lists this clonotype with many counts. The chain links TRBV12-3 or TRBV12-4 to TRBJ2-1; D remains unclear. V lost 1 base to trimming and J lost 5 bases, with 9 bases between them. The CDR3 is 14 amino acids. The DNA of the CDR3 is TGTGCCAGCAGTTTAGGGGCCCCCCACAATGAGCAGTTCTTC. Amino acids: CASSLGAPHNEQFF.

This clonotype was counted between two and nine times. The missing conserved phenylalanine or tryptophan at the end of this CDR3 makes a read error likely. This sequence joins TRBV5-1 and TRBJ2-7; tentatively, D is TRBD1 or TRBD2 (5 bases each). V was pared by 4 bases and J by 6 bases, with 11 bases between. The germline V gene encodes CDR1 SGHRS and CDR2 YFSETQ. CDR3 length: 12 residues. The CDR3 protein is CASSMGGGEQYN. The CDR3 coding sequence is TGCGCCAGCAGCATGGGTGGGGGCGAGCAGTACAAC.

This clonotype was seen ten or more times. This chain uses TRBV20-1 with TRBJ2-3, with 10 bases identical to TRBD2. Looked up from germline, CDR1 is DFQATT and CDR2 is SNEGSKA (reference sequence). This CDR3 has 13 amino acids. J was trimmed by 8 bases and V by 5 bases; bases with no gene match: 7. CDR3 amino acids: CSALIAGGVTQYF. DNA for the CDR3: TGCAGTGCTCTCATAGCGGGAGGAGTTACGCAGTATTTT.

This clonotype has ten or more counts. The chain links TRBV12-3 or TRBV12-4 to TRBJ2-2; D is undetermined. This CDR3 is 15 amino acids long. V was shortened by 0 bases and J by 6 bases, with 11 bases between the two germline ends. The CDR3 nucleotides are TGTGCCAGCAGTTTAGCGCTGCGGAGTGCCGGGGAGCTGTTTTTT. As protein: CASSLALRSAGELFF.